This T cell receptor beta chain was obtained from a study of Tregs in tolerant kidney transplant recipients (dated by TCRdb to 2018 to 2020). The study in broad terms: Related donors were used in the transplants with nonmyeloablative bone marrow transplantation, and mixed chimerism was transient in the human trials. The study used TCRbeta sequencing to identify donor-specific regulatory T cells before combined kidney and bone marrow transplantation, then tracked those cells after transplant. Overall results and qualifications from the work: The study was limited by small patient numbers, and the findings need validation in larger populations and under other immunosuppression protocols. Biological reproducibility was not examined directly, but technical replication error appeared to be minimal. For some patients the PCR primers changed over time, which made it impossible to compare the samples from those patients at the nucleotide level. Expanding Tregs with activated donor B cells appeared to identify the most biologically relevant and donor-specific TCRbeta repertoire. Donor-specific Treg expansion was found to exceed global Treg expansion in tolerant patients, suggesting antigen-driven rather than nonspecific expansion.

Notes on this clone: Its cognate antigen has yet to be identified. Read sequence stops 3 residues before the CDR3 end, and the germline J gene provides the missing end.

Genomic DNA was extracted from sorted cells with the QIAGEN DNeasy Blood and Tissue Kit for TCRbeta CDR3 sequencing. High-throughput TCRbeta CDR3 sequencing, including PCR amplification with bias correction and internal controls, was performed commercially through immunoSEQ. On the authors' methods: A unique productive TCRbeta sequence was defined by the CDR3 nucleotide sequence when primers matched, and otherwise by the CDR3 amino acid sequence together with the Vbeta and Jbeta genes. As a correction for sorting error, sequences shared between sorted populations at a frequency ratio of 2:1 or less were discarded, and the remaining shared sequences were assigned to the higher population. A sequence was defined as donor-reactive if the sequence was expanded at least 5-fold in CFSE-low cells compared with unstimulated cells and had a frequency of at least 0.01% in CFSE-low cells. Repertoire divergence was quantified by Jensen-Shannon divergence calculated from the top 100 TCRbeta sequences ranked by frequency. For samples with multiple sequencing runs, sorting error was corrected separately for each run before the runs were pooled. The clones in this table, taken by TCRdb from immuneACCESS, are in-frame only. Not every clone is retained; where verified, under half of the shortfall comes from an unresolved V gene, and the cause of the rest is unknown. V and J calls and clone size are those listed in that table; D and trimming were worked out from the DNA. This specimen's table enumerates around 48,000 clones. The ten most abundant clones make up 0.75% to 0.95% of the sample.

Taken from the germline V gene, the CDR1 and CDR2 loops are SGHTA and FQGNSA. A distance of 6 bases separates the germline ends of V and J, which lose 1 base and 3 bases respectively. The CDR3, cysteine through phenylalanine, is 13 amino acids long. The DNA has 30 bases, all within the CDR3, and is read from base 1. The time point label here, explained by the study, means: blood sample drawn before combined kidney and bone marrow transplant. Thawed PBMCs were FACS-sorted into unstimulated Tregs (CD4+CD25+CD127-), CD4+ non-Tregs (CD4+CD25-), CD4 cells and CD8 cells. Patients were several combined kidney and bone marrow transplant recipients from the ITN036ST trial, and only these trial subjects had samples available. Healthy control blood was processed to PBMCs with a Ficoll density gradient and then cryopreserved, whereas patient PBMCs were collected both before and after transplant.

The V and J segments used are TRBV7-2 and TRBJ2-5, with the D gene too uncertain to name. Sample: CD4+ T cells from blood, taken before the transplant. The TCR originated in a human donor who received a combined kidney and bone marrow transplant. The CDR3 in this case is CASSLVQKETQYF. The CDR3 DNA, read in part, is TGTGCCAGCAGCTTAGTACAAAAAGAGACC.